Shown below are 5 T cell receptor beta chains from a single sample sequenced in a study of B cell selection in AIRE deficiency. Sorting defined conventional CD4 T cells as CD4+CD127+. Data came from immunoSEQ multiplex PCR; TCRdb stores just in-frame clones and leaves some out. The table lists about 25,000 clones, 95% to 98% of them singletons, with approximately 0.21% in the top ten. The sample consisted of CD4+CD127+ conventional T cells sorted from PBMCs. All receptors come from a human donor in good health.

V and J are TRBV6-6 and TRBJ1-1; D ambiguous. The germline V gene has CDR1 MNHNY and CDR2 SVGAGI (reference sequence). This CDR3 is built from 11 residues. V dropped 6 bases and J dropped 12 bases, with 14 bases sitting between them. The CDR3 spells CASRAGVTTFF. In DNA, the CDR3 is TGTGCCAGCAGAGCCGGGGTTACAACTTTCTTT.

The chain employs TRBV18 and TRBJ2-5; 10 bases line up with TRBD2. V was pared by 4 bases and J by 1 base, with 3 bases of the junction left unmatched. The CDR3 spans 15 residues. Per the germline V gene, CDR1 is KGHSH and CDR2 is LQKENI. The CDR3 region is CASSQWTSGQETQYF. As DNA, the CDR3 is TGTGCCAGCTCACAATGGACTAGCGGCCAAGAGACCCAGTACTTC.

The CDR3 nucleotides are TGTGCCAGCAAGGGTTGGAGGGGAGACTCCTACGAGCAGTACTTC. This translates into CASKGWRGDSYEQYF. This chain links TRBV28 with TRBJ2-7; tentatively, D is TRBD2 (6 bases). The CDR3 has 15 amino acids. Germline V gene sequence: CDR1 MDHEN, CDR2 SYDVKM. The V and J ends lost 7 bases and 0 bases respectively, with 16 bases between them. Full variable domain (remainder filled in from reference TRBV28 and TRBJ2-7): DVKVTQSSRYLVKRTGEKVFLECVQDMDHENMFWYRQDPGLGLRLIYFSYDVKMKEKGDIPEGYSVSREKKERFSLILESASTNQTSMYLCASKGWRGDSYEQYFGPGTRLTVT.

This chain uses TRBV4-2 with TRBJ2-2, with TRBD2 matching over 8 bases. Germline trimming cut 5 bases from V and 4 bases from J; bases unmatched to any gene: 9. The germline V gene has CDR1 LGHNA and CDR2 YNFKEQ. The CDR3 has 16 residues. CDR3 nucleotides: TGTGCCAGCAGCAAGTCCGGGACTAGTAGCACCGGGGAGCTGTTTTTT. Translation: CASSKSGTSSTGELFF.

This clone was detected only a few times. This chain connects TRBV19 to TRBJ1-5, with TRBD1 matching 8 bases. With V trimmed by 3 bases and J by 5 bases, 3 bases remained unmatched. In germline, CDR1 is LNHDA, CDR2 SQIVND (reference sequence). The CDR3 consists of 14 residues. The CDR3 protein is CASSMGRGHQPQHF. The CDR3 region has the DNA TGTGCCAGTAGTATGGGCAGGGGGCATCAGCCCCAGCATTTT.